Here is one TCR beta chain with its context. This entry belongs to a study of blood T cell repertoires in COVID-19. The protocol was immunoSEQ multiplex PCR, while the TCRdb copy is restricted to in-frame clones and leaves out a portion. The sample records roughly 250,000 clones, around 90% being singletons. Germline trimming cut 5 bases from V and 0 bases from J; bases unmatched to any gene: 4. The CDR3 totals 14 residues. The germline gives CDR1 MRHNA, CDR2 SNTAGT. This clonotype was obtained from a man aged 30 to 45 with COVID-19, enrolled during active disease. The sequencing sample was made of peripheral blood. The chain carries TRBV6-4 and TRBJ2-7; TRBD1 agrees at 7 bases. Here the CDR3 DNA reads TGTGCCAGCAGTTACAGGGGCTCCTCCTACGAGCAGTACTTC. Its translation is CASSYRGSSYEQYF.